This T cell receptor beta chain was identified in a study of OX40 agonist ivuxolimab in advanced cancers. Whole-study context: Patients were about 83% male with ages roughly 20 to 85, mean around 61.

Comments on this clone: Its antigen remains unknown.

Only in-frame clones appear in the TCRdb table, and some are missing; sequencing was by immunoSEQ multiplex PCR. The repertoire includes tens of thousands of clones, 81% of them detected once, and 20% to 25% sits in the top ten. Whole-study findings and limits: Dose levels from 0.1 to 3.0 mg/kg saw CD4+ and CD8+ blood T cells expand clonally by week 6. Among some nonresponders, normalized T-cell clonal expansion was also low.

V was cut by 5 bases and J by 6 bases, with 14 bases left in between. Germline CDR1 MNHEY, CDR2 SMNVEV (reference sequence). CDR3 length equals 13 residues. Material: CD4+ or CD8+ T cells sorted from blood, obtained in a trial of the OX40 agonist ivuxolimab. The receptor's source is an adult with an advanced solid tumor such as melanoma, head and neck, liver or kidney cancer. The rearrangement joins TRBV27 to TRBJ2-7; D not resolved. The CDR3 nucleotides are TGTGCCAGCAGTCCGATCCTAGTGGTCGAGCAGTACTTC. Its protein product is CASSPILVVEQYF.